This T cell receptor beta chain was captured in a study of blood T cell repertoires in COVID-19. The overall study: Sites in the United States, Italy and Spain provided acute and convalescent COVID-19 samples. The cDNA or gDNA used as material had been derived from T cells, B-cell-depleted T cells, or PBMCs.

In the authors' methods: Amplification of reference gene primers provided the estimated nucleated cell counts. The assay was immunoSEQ multiplex PCR, and TCRdb's table has in-frame clones only and misses some. V, J and clone size are taken as reported in that table, and D and trimming were inferred from the DNA itself. The sample has roughly 64,000 clones, approximately 86% seen once; the top ten hold about 1.1%. This clone has more than one count but fewer than ten. V gave up 8 bases and J gave up 0 bases, with 7 bases separating them. The length of the CDR3 is 12 residues. J is TRBJ1-1 and V is TRBV12-3 or TRBV12-4; D not resolved. Sequencing input: peripheral blood. This clonotype originated in a man in his forties or fifties with acute or convalescent COVID-19. In DNA form, the CDR3 reads TGTGCCAGCCTTTTTTTGAACACTGAAGCTTTCTTT. Its protein product is CASLFLNTEAFF.